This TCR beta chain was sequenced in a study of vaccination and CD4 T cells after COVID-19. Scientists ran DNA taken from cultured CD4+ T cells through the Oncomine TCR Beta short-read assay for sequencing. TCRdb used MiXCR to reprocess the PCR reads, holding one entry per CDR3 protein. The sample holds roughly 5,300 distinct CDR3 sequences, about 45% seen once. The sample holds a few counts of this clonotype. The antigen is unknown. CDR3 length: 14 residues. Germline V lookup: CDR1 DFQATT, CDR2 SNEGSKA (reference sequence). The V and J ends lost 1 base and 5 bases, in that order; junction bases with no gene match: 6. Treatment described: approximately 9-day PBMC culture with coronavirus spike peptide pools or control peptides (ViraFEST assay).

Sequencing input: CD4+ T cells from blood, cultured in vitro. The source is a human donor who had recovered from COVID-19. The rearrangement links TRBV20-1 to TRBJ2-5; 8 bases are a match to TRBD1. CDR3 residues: CSARAPGGWETQYF. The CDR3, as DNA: TGCAGTGCTAGAGCCCCAGGGGGCTGGGAGACCCAGTACTTC.